This T cell receptor (beta chain) was sequenced for a study of cytomegalovirus exposure and HLA in healthy donors. Turning to the study itself: Researchers previously reported finding fewer than 140 million unique TCR beta sequences from roughly 170 million T cells. Study results and limitations: Follow-up analysis found HLA locus-dependent TCR association rates, highest for DRB1 and lowest for HLA-C. As a later analysis showed, a missense DCLRE1C variant was linked to trimming of TCR beta V- and J-genes. In vitro assays verified that three CMV-associated chains recognized CMV antigens specifically.

The CDR3 is made up of 13 amino acids. The germline CDR1 and CDR2 sequences are SSHAT and FNYEAQ (reference sequence). As regards this clone: The antigen is undetermined. One end of the junction fails to match germline, which may point to a read error.

Both 60 Vbeta primers and 13 Jbeta primers went into the PCR. The assay was immunoSEQ multiplex PCR, and TCRdb's table has in-frame clones only and misses some. The sample records about 140,000 clones, over 75% being singletons. The rearrangement uses TRBV7-7 and TRBJ1-1; D not certain. The TCR was taken from a woman between 45 and 65 years old in good health and CMV-seropositive. Material for sequencing was PBMCs. This CDR3 is CASSLARNTEAFF. The CDR3 DNA reads TGTGCTAGCAGCTTAGCTCGGAACACTGAAGCTTTCTTT.